This section outlines one T cell receptor (beta chain) sequence together with its context. Its antigen is undetermined. TCRdb keeps only in-frame clones here, not all; method: immunoSEQ multiplex PCR. The sample lists 25,000 to 35,000 clones, around four fifths seen once, with 2.6% in the top ten. This sample is part of a study of T cells in narcolepsy. Study information: Healthy controls were enrolled alongside patients with narcolepsy type 1 or type 2.

Broader study findings: HCRT-specific and TRIB2-specific autoreactive clonotypes appeared among same-patient CSF and blood CD4+ clonotypes. Autoreactive clonotypes reportedly recurred in blood of same and different patients, not controls. Autoreactive clone sequences were missing from some blood memory CD4+ repertoires.

Sequencing was carried out using CD45RA- memory CD4+ T cells from PBMCs. The clonotype was recovered from a human donor with narcolepsy.

The CDR3 DNA is TGTGCCATCAGGCTCCGGGACGATAATTCACCCCTCCACTTT. Its translation is CAIRLRDDNSPLHF. V is TRBV10-3 and J is TRBJ1-6; tentatively, D is TRBD1 (5 bases). The CDR3 is made up of 14 amino acids. Germline CDR1 ENHRY, CDR2 SYGVKD. With 6 bases removed from V and 5 bases from J, the gap between germline ends came to 11 bases.